Listed below are T cell receptor beta chains from one sample, sequenced in a study of T cell responses to AZD1222 COVID-19 vaccine. Profiling relied on immunoSEQ multiplex PCR, and the TCRdb table lists in-frame clones only, not all of them. The sample holds over 100,000 clones, around 86% seen once. The input for sequencing was peripheral blood, taken on day 0 of AZD1222 vaccination. These receptors were taken from an adult in good health. Both conserved end residues are part of each CDR3. D genes are given only for firm matches. Clone size is stated in some rows and not others, as once, few, many or a class when expanded.

V	size	J	D	CDR3	DNA
TRBV5-1	-	TRBJ2-5	-	CASSLAANQQETQYF	TGCGCCAGCAGCTTGGCGGCAAATCAACAAGAGACCCAGTACTTC
TRBV27	-	TRBJ2-3	-	CASSLWRGTTDTQYF	TGTGCCAGCAGTTTGTGGCGGGGAACCACAGATACGCAGTATTTT
TRBV5-6	-	TRBJ2-1	-	CASSFGLGNEQFF	TGTGCCAGCAGCTTTGGTTTGGGGAATGAGCAGTTCTTC
TRBV6-2/TRBV6-3	-	TRBJ1-6	-	CASSYSRANNSPLHF	TGTGCCAGCAGTTACTCCCGGGCTAATAATTCACCCCTCCACTTT
TRBV7-2	-	TRBJ2-7	-	CASSLVATTYEQYF	TGTGCCAGCAGCTTAGTGGCTACCACCTACGAGCAGTACTTC
TRBV7-8	-	TRBJ2-3	-	CASSPRPAGYTDTQYF	TGTGCCAGCAGCCCCCGCCCCGCCGGGTACACAGATACGCAGTATTTT
TRBV4-3	-	TRBJ2-7	-	CASSQVLGPYEQYF	TGCGCCAGCAGCCAAGTGCTGGGACCCTACGAGCAGTACTTC
TRBV14	-	TRBJ2-3	-	CASSRWDTLPLGTDTQYF	TGTGCCAGCAGCCGATGGGACACCCTCCCGCTAGGTACAGATACGCAGTATTTT
TRBV27	-	TRBJ2-1	TRBD1	CASSRQGLSNEQFF	TGTGCCAGCAGCCGACAGGGGCTGAGTAATGAGCAGTTCTTC
TRBV4-2	-	TRBJ1-4	-	CASSQGDTTNEKLFF	TGTGCCAGCAGCCAAGGGGACACCACTAATGAAAAACTGTTTTTT
TRBV24-1	-	TRBJ2-5	-	CATSDTGGIETQYF	TGTGCCACCAGTGATACTGGAGGGATAGAGACCCAGTACTTC
TRBV28	once	TRBJ1-3	-	CASSSPRYSGNTIYF	TGTGCCAGCAGTTCCCCCCGTTATTCTGGAAACACCATATATTTT
TRBV28	-	TRBJ2-1	-	CASVATTGRYNEQFF	TGTGCCAGTGTGGCGACGACAGGGAGGTATAATGAGCAGTTCTTC
TRBV4-2	-	TRBJ2-1	TRBD2	CASSQEAREPYNEQFF	TGTGCCAGCAGCCAAGAGGCGCGGGAGCCTTACAATGAGCAGTTCTTC
TRBV7-3	once	TRBJ2-1	TRBD2	CASSPTSGRASVLFF	TGTGCCAGCAGCCCGACTAGCGGGAGGGCCTCCGTGTTGTTCTTC
TRBV3-1/TRBV3-2	-	TRBJ2-1	TRBD2	CASSHSRGFLAGGTSYNEQFF	TGTGCCAGCAGCCACTCAAGAGGTTTTCTAGCGGGGGGCACCTCCTACAATGAGCAGTTCTTC
TRBV25-1	-	TRBJ2-4	TRBD1	CASSAGTGKNIQYF	TGTGCCAGCAGTGCCGGGACAGGGAAAAACATTCAGTACTTC
TRBV29-1	-	TRBJ2-1	TRBD2	CSVSELAAYNEQFF	TGCAGCGTTTCAGAACTAGCGGCTTACAATGAGCAGTTCTTC
TRBV6-2/TRBV6-3	-	TRBJ1-3	-	CASSYDWPLQNTIYF	TGTGCCAGCAGTTACGATTGGCCTTTGCAGAACACCATATATTTT
TRBV25-1	-	TRBJ1-4	-	CASRTPGGGEKLFF	TGTGCCAGCAGGACCCCCGGTGGCGGTGAAAAACTGTTTTTT
TRBV30	-	TRBJ2-7	TRBD2	CAWSLRGGEQYF	TGTGCCTGGAGTCTCCGGGGAGGGGAGCAGTACTTC
TRBV20-1	-	TRBJ2-3	-	CSASAESPSTDTQYF	TGCAGTGCTAGTGCGGAATCCCCATCCACAGATACGCAGTATTTT
TRBV5-1	once	TRBJ2-5	-	CASSLDTQETQYF	TGCGCCAGCAGCTTGGATACTCAAGAGACCCAGTACTTC
TRBV28	-	TRBJ2-1	-	CASSLPKAAYNEQFF	TGTGCCAGCAGCCTCCCCAAAGCGGCCTACAATGAGCAGTTCTTC
TRBV30	-	TRBJ2-7	TRBD1	CAWSASGTGVYEQYF	TGTGCCTGGAGTGCTTCCGGGACAGGGGTCTACGAGCAGTACTTC
TRBV15	few	TRBJ1-1	-	CATSTNRDIGTEAFF	TGTGCCACCAGCACTAACAGGGATATAGGCACTGAAGCTTTCTTT
TRBV6-5	-	TRBJ1-1	-	CASSFTQGSGTEAFF	TGTGCCAGCAGCTTTACCCAGGGGTCGGGCACTGAAGCTTTCTTT
TRBV11-2	-	TRBJ1-3	-	CASSSTPRNTIYF	TGTGCCAGCAGCTCAACCCCTAGAAACACCATATATTTT
TRBV5-1	-	TRBJ1-2	TRBD1	CASSTTGGDYGYTF	TGCGCCAGCAGCACGACAGGGGGCGACTATGGCTACACCTTC
TRBV30	-	TRBJ1-1	-	CAWGRLRDTTEAFF	TGTGCCTGGGGGCGATTGAGGGATACCACTGAAGCTTTCTTT
TRBV20-1	-	TRBJ1-5	TRBD1	CSASTGGQPQHF	TGCAGTGCTAGTACAGGGGGACAGCCCCAGCATTTT
TRBV19	-	TRBJ2-1	-	CASTFQVAGGNEQFF	TGTGCCAGTACCTTTCAGGTAGCCGGGGGCAATGAGCAGTTCTTC
TRBV6-2/TRBV6-3	-	TRBJ2-7	TRBD2	CASSPSGRPYEQYF	TGTGCCAGCAGCCCTAGCGGGAGGCCCTACGAGCAGTACTTC
TRBV28	-	TRBJ1-2	-	CASSFISRGYTF	TGTGCCAGCAGTTTTATTAGTCGTGGCTACACCTTC
TRBV15	-	TRBJ1-2	TRBD1	CATSWDSTGYTF	TGTGCCACCAGCTGGGACAGCACTGGCTACACCTTC
TRBV9	-	TRBJ2-7	TRBD1	CASSVTGTGAHEQYF	TGTGCCAGCAGCGTGACCGGGACAGGGGCCCACGAGCAGTACTTC
TRBV6-5	once	TRBJ2-3	-	CASTFGGLSTDTQYF	TGTGCCAGCACCTTTGGCGGTCTTAGCACAGATACGCAGTATTTT